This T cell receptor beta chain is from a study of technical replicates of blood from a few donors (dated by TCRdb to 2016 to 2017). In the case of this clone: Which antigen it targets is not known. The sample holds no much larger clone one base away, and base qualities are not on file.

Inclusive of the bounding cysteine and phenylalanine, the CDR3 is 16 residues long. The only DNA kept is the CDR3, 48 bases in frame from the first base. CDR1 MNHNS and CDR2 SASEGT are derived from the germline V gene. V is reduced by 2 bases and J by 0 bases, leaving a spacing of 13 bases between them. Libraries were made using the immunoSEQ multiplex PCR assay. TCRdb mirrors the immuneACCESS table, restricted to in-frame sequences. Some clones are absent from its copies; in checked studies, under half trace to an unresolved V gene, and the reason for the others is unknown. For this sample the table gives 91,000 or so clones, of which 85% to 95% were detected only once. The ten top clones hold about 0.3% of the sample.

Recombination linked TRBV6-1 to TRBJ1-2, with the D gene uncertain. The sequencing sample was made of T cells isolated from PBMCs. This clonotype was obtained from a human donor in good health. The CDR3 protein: CASSEYPEPANYGYTF. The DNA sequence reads TGTGCCAGCAGTGAATATCCGGAGCCGGCTAACTATGGCTACACCTTC.